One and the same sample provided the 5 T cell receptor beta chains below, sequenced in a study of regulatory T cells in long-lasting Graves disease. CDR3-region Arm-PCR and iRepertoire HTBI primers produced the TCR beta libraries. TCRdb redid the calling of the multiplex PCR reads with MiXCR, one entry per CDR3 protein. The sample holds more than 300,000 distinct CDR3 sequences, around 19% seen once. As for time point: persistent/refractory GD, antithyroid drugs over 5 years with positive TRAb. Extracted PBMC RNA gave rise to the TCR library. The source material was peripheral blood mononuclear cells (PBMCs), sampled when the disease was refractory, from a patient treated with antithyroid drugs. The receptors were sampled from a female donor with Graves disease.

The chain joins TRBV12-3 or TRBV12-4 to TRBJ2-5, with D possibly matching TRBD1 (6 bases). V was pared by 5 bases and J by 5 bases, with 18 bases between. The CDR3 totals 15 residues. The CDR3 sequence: CASSDETKGEETQYF. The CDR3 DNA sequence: TGTGCCAGCAGTGACGAGACAAAGGGGGAGGAGACCCAGTACTTC.

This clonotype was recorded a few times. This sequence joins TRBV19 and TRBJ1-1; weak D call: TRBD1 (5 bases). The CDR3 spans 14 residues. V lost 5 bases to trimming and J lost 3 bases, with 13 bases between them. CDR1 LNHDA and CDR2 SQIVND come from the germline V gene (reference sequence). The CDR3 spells CASSHRGRYTEAFF. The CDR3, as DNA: TGTGCCAGTAGTCACCGGGGACGGTACACTGAAGCTTTCTTT.

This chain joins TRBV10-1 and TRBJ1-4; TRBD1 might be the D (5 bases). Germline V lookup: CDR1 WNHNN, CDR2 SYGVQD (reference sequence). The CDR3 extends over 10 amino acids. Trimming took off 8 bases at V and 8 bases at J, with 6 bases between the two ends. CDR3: CASRTEKLFF. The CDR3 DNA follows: TGCGCCAGCCGGACAGAAAAACTGTTTTTT.

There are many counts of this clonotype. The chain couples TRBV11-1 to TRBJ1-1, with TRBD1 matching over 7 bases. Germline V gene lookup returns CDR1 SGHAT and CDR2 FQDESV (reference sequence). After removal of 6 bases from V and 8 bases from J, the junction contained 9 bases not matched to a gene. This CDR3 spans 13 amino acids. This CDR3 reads CASSRGWGQEAFF. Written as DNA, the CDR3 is TGTGCCAGCAGTCGCGGGTGGGGACAGGAAGCTTTCTTT.

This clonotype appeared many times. The CDR3, as DNA: TGTGCCAGCAGTATCACCGGGACTAGTCGGTACGAGCAGTACTTC. Encoded protein: CASSITGTSRYEQYF. This chain uses TRBV28 with TRBJ2-7; 8 nucleotides match TRBD2. The CDR3 length is 15 residues. Per the germline V gene, CDR1 is MDHEN and CDR2 is SYDVKM. V shed 5 bases, J shed 4 bases, and the junction held 10 bases outside the gene matches. Full variable domain (outside the CDR3, taken from reference TRBV28 and TRBJ2-7): DVKVTQSSRYLVKRTGEKVFLECVQDMDHENMFWYRQDPGLGLRLIYFSYDVKMKEKGDIPEGYSVSREKKERFSLILESASTNQTSMYLCASSITGTSRYEQYFGPGTRLTVT.